The clone carrying this T cell receptor beta chain was counted at least ten times. Germline V gives CDR1 KGHDR, CDR2 SFDVKD. The germline V and J ends were trimmed by 9 bases and 6 bases, with 14 bases remaining between them. This CDR3 has 13 residues. This entry is derived from a study of regulatory T cells in long-lasting Graves disease. Across the study: Duration of antithyroid drug therapy among newly diagnosed Graves' patients was under 3 months.

For TCR beta, libraries came from iRepertoire HTBI primers and Arm-PCR of CDR3 regions. Each CDR3 protein is one row after TCRdb ran MiXCR on the multiplex PCR reads. The sample gives some 450,000 distinct CDR3 sequences, about 16% of which show up once; about 10% is in the top ten. The time point here: newly diagnosed GD, antithyroid drugs for less than 3 months. From RNA extracted from PBMCs, the TCR library was made. The sample also formed part of further work on T cells in Graves' hyperthyroidism and ophthalmopathy. That work contributes: The diagnostic basis comprised clinical symptoms, serum thyroxine and TRAb, thyroid ultrasound and orbital computed tomography. Primed by the HTBI set, a first-round RT-PCR was run on the TCR CDR3.

This sequence joins TRBV24-1 and TRBJ2-1; perhaps TRBD2 as D (5 bases). The material sequenced was peripheral blood mononuclear cells (PBMCs), taken at new diagnosis, from a patient treated with antithyroid drugs. This receptor was taken from a woman under 40 with Graves disease. The CDR3 loop is CATGADGRNEQFF. The DNA for the CDR3 is TGTGCCACCGGAGCGGACGGCCGCAATGAGCAGTTCTTC.